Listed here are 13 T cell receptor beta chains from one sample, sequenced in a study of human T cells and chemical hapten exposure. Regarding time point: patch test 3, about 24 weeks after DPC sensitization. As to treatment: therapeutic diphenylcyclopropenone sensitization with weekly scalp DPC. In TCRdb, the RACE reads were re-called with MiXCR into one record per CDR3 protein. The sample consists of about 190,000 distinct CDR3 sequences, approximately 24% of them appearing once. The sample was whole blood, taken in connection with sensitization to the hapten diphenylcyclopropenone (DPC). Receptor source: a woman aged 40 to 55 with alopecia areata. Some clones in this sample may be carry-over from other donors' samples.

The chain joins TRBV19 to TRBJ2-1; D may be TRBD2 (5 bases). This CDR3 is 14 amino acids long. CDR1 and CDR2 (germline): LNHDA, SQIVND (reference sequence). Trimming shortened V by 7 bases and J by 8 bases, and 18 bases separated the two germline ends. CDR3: CASNPPTRVHEQFF. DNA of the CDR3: TGTGCCAGTAACCCACCGACGCGGGTCCATGAGCAGTTCTTC. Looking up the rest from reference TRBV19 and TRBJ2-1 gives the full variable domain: DGGITQSPKYLFRKEGQNVTLSCEQNLNHDAMYWYRQDPGQGLRLIYYSQIVNDFQKGDIAEGYSVSREKKESFPLTVTSAQKNPTAFYLCASNPPTRVHEQFFGPGTRLTVL.

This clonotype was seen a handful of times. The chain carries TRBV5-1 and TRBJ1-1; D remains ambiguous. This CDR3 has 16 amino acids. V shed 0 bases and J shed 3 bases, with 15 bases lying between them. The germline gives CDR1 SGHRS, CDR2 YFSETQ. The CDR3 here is CASSLDGRSWDTEAFF. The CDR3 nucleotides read TGCGCCAGCAGCTTGGATGGCCGGAGCTGGGACACTGAAGCTTTCTTT. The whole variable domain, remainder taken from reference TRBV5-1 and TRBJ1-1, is KAGVTQTPRYLIKTRGQQVTLSCSPISGHRSVSWYQQTPGQGLQFLFEYFSETQRNKGNFPGRFSGRQFSNSRSEMNVSTLELGDSALYLCASSLDGRSWDTEAFFGQGTRLTVV.

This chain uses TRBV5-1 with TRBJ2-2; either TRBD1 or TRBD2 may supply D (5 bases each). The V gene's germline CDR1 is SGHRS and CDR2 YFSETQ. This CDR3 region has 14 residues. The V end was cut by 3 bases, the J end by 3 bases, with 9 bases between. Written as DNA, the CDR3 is TGCGCCAGCAGCTCCGGGACGGACACCGGGGAGCTGTTTTTT. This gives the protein CASSSGTDTGELFF.

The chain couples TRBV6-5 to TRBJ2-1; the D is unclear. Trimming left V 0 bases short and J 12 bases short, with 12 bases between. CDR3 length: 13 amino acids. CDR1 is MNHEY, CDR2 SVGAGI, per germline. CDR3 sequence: CASSYSRLVGQFF. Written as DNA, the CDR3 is TGTGCCAGCAGTTACTCAAGGCTAGTTGGGCAGTTCTTC.

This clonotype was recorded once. The CDR3 spells CASSPGPFEKLFF. The CDR3 DNA reads TGTGCCAGCAGCCCGGGCCCGTTTGAAAAACTGTTTTTT. The V call is TRBV6-5, the J call TRBJ1-4, with unresolved D. Trimming cost V 6 bases and J 7 bases, with 12 bases left between them. The CDR3 sequence is 13 residues long. The germline gives CDR1 MNHEY, CDR2 SVGAGI.

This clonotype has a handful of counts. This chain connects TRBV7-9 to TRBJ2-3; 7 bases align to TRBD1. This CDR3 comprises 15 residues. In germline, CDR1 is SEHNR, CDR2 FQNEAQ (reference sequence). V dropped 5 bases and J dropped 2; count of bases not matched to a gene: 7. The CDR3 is CASSTTGNPTDTQYF. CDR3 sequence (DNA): TGTGCCAGCAGCACGACAGGGAACCCCACAGATACGCAGTATTTT. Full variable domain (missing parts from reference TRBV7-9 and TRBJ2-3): DTGVSQNPRHKITKRGQNVTFRCDPISEHNRLYWYRQTLGQGPEFLTYFQNEAQLEKSRLLSDRFSAERPKGSFSTLEIQRTEQGDSAMYLCASSTTGNPTDTQYFGPGTRLTVL.

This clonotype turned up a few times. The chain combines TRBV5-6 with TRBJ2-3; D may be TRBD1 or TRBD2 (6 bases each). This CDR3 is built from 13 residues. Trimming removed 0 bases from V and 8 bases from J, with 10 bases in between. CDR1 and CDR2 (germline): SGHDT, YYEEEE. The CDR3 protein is CASSLGRGATQYF. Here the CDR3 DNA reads TGTGCCAGCAGCTTGGGAAGGGGGGCTACGCAGTATTTT.

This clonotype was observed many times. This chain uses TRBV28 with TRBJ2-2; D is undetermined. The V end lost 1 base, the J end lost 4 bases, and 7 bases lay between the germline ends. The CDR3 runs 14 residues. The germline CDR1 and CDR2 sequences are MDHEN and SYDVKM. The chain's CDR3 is CASSLFSSTGELFF. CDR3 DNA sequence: TGTGCCAGCAGTTTATTTTCCAGCACCGGGGAGCTGTTTTTT.

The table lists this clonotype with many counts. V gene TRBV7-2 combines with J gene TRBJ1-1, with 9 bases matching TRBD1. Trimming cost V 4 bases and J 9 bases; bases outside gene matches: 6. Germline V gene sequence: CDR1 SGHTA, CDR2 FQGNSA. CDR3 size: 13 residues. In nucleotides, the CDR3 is TGTGCCAGCAGCTCCCGGGACAGGGAGCAAGCTTTCTTT. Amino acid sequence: CASSSRDREQAFF.

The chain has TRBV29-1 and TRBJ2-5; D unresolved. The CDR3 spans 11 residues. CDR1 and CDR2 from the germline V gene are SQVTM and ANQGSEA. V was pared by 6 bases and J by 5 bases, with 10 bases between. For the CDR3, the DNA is TGCAGCGTCCGAGGCGGTGAGACCCAGTACTTC. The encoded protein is CSVRGGETQYF.

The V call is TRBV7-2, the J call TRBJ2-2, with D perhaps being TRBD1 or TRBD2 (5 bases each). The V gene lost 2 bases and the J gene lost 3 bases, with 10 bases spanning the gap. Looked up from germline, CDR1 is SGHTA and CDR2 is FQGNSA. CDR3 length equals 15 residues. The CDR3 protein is CASSLTGTHTGELFF. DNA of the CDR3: TGTGCCAGCAGCTTAACGGGGACCCACACCGGGGAGCTGTTTTTT.

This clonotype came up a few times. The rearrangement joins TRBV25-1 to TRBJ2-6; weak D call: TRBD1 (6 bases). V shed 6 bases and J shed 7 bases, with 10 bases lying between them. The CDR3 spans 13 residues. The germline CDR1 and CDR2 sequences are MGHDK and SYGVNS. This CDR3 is CASREQGANVLTF. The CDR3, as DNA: TGTGCCAGCAGGGAACAGGGCGCCAACGTCCTGACTTTC. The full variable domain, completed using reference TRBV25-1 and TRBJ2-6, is EADIYQTPRYLVIGTGKKITLECSQTMGHDKMYWYQQDPGMELHLIHYSYGVNSTEKGDLSSESTVSRIRTEHFPLTLESARPSHTSQYLCASREQGANVLTFGAGSRLTVL.

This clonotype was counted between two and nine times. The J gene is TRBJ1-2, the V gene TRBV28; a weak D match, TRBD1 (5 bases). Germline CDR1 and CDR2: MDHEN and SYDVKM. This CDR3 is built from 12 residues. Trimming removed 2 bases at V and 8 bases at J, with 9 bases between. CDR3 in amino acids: CASSLGWGGYTF. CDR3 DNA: TGTGCCAGCAGTTTAGGGTGGGGGGGCTACACCTTC.